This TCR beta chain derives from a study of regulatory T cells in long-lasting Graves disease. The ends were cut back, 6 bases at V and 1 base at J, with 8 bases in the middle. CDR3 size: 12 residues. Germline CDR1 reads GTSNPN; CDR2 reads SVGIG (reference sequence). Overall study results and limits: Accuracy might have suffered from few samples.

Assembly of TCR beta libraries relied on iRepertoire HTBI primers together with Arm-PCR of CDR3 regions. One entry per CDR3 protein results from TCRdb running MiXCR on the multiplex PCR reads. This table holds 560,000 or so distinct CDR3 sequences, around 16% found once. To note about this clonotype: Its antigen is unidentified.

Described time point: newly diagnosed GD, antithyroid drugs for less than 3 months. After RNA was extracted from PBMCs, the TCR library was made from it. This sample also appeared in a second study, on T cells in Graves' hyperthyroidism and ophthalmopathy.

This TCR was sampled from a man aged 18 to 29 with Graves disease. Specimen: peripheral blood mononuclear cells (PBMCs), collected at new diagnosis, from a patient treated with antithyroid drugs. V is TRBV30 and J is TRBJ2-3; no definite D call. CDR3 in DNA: TGTGCCTGTGTTAGAGGCACAGATACGCAGTATTTT. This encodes CACVRGTDTQYF.